This T cell receptor (beta chain) derives from a study of cytomegalovirus exposure and HLA in healthy donors (dated by TCRdb to the late 2010s). For the wider study: An earlier analysis of approximately 640 of the donors reported more than 250 Gb of sequence data and 117 million unique TCR beta sequences from around 200 million T cells. An early release covering more than 500 HLA-typed donors comprised 250 to 350 gigabases of sequencing data and approximately 85 million unique TCR sequences. Of the roughly 400 genotyped donors, roughly 85% fell in the genetic ancestry cluster associated with self-reported Caucasian donors. The study was designed to test whether signatures of past pathogen exposure could be identified by cataloging public T cell receptors. The study used immunosequencing to profile the T cell repertoires of around 600 subjects and linked those repertoires to cytomegalovirus serostatus. Along with the approximately 650-subject first cohort, a separate validation cohort of over a hundred different subjects was used. High-throughput TCR immunosequencing, statistical association of individual TCRs with disease status, and machine learning were combined to predict cytomegalovirus infection status. In a later analysis, previously published TCR beta repertoires from more than 500 donors were re-analyzed and high-resolution HLA genotyping was added so that TCR occurrence patterns could be studied. Rather than drawing on any new phenotypic data, the later analysis identified candidate immune exposures from TCR beta sequences and the way those sequences occurred across donors. An earlier analysis of about 620 of the donors applied high-throughput TCR beta sequencing to assess whether each TCR beta V gene segment acted as functional or pseudogenic. Alongside the repertoire data, information on donor age, sex, ethnicity and CMV serostatus was compiled. A later genetic analysis used genome-wide SNP genotypes for about three fifths of the roughly 700 donors, treating that subset as a discovery cohort. Every repertoire in the discovery cohort had been generated on one and the same sequencing platform. HLA typing included class I and class II loci at four-digit resolution. The number of donors typed differed by locus, with about 629-640 for A, B, C, DRB1 and DQB1, roughly 520 for DQA1, 600 to 610 for DPA1, and 400 to 490 for DPB1. Roughly 5 DR-DQ haplotypes were handled as single units for association and clustering, since linkage in the cohort was strong. Among roughly 400 genotyped donors of the cohort, an average of about 220,000 unique TCR beta nucleotide sequences was sequenced per donor, of which about 18% were non-productive. The paper's findings and limits, for the study overall: According to a later analysis, parvovirus B19, influenza, CMV and Epstein-Barr virus appeared linked to several top co-occurrence clusters. Strong co-occurrence of HLA alleles, especially DR and DQ, made assigning TCR associations to individual alleles difficult. According to a later analysis, TCR association rates differed among HLA loci, with DRB1 alleles showing the most associated TCRs and HLA-C alleles showing the fewest. Because HLA typing was missing for some donors at each locus, association tests included only the typed subset. In a later genetic analysis, a missense DCLRE1C variant was associated with V-gene and J-gene trimming of TCR beta chains, and the association was replicated in an independent cohort. The sequencing pipeline was judged likely to have produced a cluster of highly shared sequence variants as a technical artifact. According to a later genetic analysis, donors in an Asian-associated ancestry cluster had fewer N-insertions in productive TCRs than the approximately 630-donor mean. Broadly in line with IMGT annotations, most TCR beta V segments showed up in productive rearrangements about 87% or about 30% of the time in an earlier analysis of 450 to 750 of the donors. Only TCR beta chains were sequenced in this cohort, and the absence of alpha or paired-chain data limited detectable features. A further reported finding was that TCR beta sequences accurately predicted the HLA-A and HLA-B alleles for most subjects in the first cohort. In the study, approximately 150 TCR beta chains were listed as associated with cytomegalovirus. Because counts were too low, around 17 rarely observed V segments, including chromosome 9 orphons, were left out of the earlier analysis of a few hundred of the donors. In a later analysis, most CMV-associated TCR beta chains were found to appear HLA-restricted, with HLA associations seemingly driven largely by CMV exposure. In both the original and validation cohorts, the classifier was reported to diagnose cytomegalovirus status with high specificity and sensitivity. Most TCR sequences were seen in very few donors, while some public TCRs were found in many individuals. For the cohort, immune exposure information was limited to CMV serostatus. It was suggested by the authors that the approach could potentially be generalized to other disease states and immunological phenotypes. In vitro tests confirmed that three of the cytomegalovirus-associated TCR beta chains recognize cytomegalovirus antigens. In a later analysis, HLA-associated TCR beta chains were found to be more clonally expanded and to have lower generation probabilities than equally common non-associated chains. Correlated functional status among segregating V segments might be attributable to linkage disequilibrium, but an unknown experimental factor could not be ruled out. In a later analysis, 15,000 to 20,000 TCR beta sequences were associated with specific HLA alleles at a false discovery rate of 0.05. The presence/absence analyses assumed that sequencing depth was roughly uniform across donors, and that assumption may not be true. Because the 87-base-pair reads could not distinguish some IMGT-functional V segments, including TRBV6-2 and TRBV6-3, those segments were excluded.

Library preparation employed the immunoSEQ multiplex PCR assay. For the multiplex PCR, a mixture combining 60 forward primers for TCR Vbeta segments and 13 reverse primers for TCR Jbeta segments was used. The CDR3 region of rearranged TCR beta genes was amplified from genomic DNA with a multiplex PCR assay. Amplified TCR beta libraries were sequenced as 87-base-pair reads on the Illumina HiSeq System. Under the source paper's analysis protocol: A later analysis tallied 75 million to 95 million unique TCR beta chains across the 660 or so repertoires, and around 12 million of those chains were shared by two or more donors. Raw reads were error-corrected and collapsed into unique sequences by a nearest-neighbor algorithm in which closely related sequences were merged to remove PCR and sequencing errors. V, D and J gene segments were assigned by aligning CDR3 sequences to IMGT reference sequences. For a sequence to be retained, a match of at least six nucleotides was required to both a V gene segment and a J gene segment. A rearrangement was called productive if the CDR3 had no stop codons and remained in frame with V and J, and every other rearrangement was called non-productive. Following IMGT convention, CDR3 was defined as the stretch from the second conserved V-encoded cysteine up to the conserved J-encoded phenylalanine. Sequences without an unambiguous match to a single V gene segment were excluded from the earlier analysis of 450 to 750 of the donors. An earlier analysis of just under 600 of the donors called V segments functional above 56.7% productive rearrangements and segregating when the between-donor standard deviation exceeded 5%. A statistical classification framework was built for diagnosing cytomegalovirus status from the catalog of TCR beta chain sequences. In a later analysis, V and J genes were assigned by comparing TCR nucleotide sequences against IMGT/GENE-DB human TR gene sequences. Using the TCRdist pipeline, a later analysis assigned CDR3 sequences along with most-parsimonious VDJ recombination scenarios. In a later analysis, each TCR beta chain was defined by its CDR3 amino acid sequence together with its V-gene family, and reads lacking a unique V-gene family were excluded. In a later analysis, around 600 highly shared, low-generation-probability nucleotide sequences were removed to address suspected cross-contamination and a sequencing artifact. A later analysis calculated a clonal expansion index for each public chain from normalized within-repertoire ranks of inferred template counts. A later analysis computed generation probabilities with a VDJ recombination model fitted to out-of-frame rearrangements, and checked the results against IGoR. Hypergeometric tests were used in a later analysis to score TCR-TCR, TCR-HLA and TCR-CMV co-occurrence, with a repertoire-size bias correction applied to the TCR pairs. In a later analysis, false discovery rates were estimated by permuting HLA or CMV assignments 20 times. In a later analysis, co-occurring TCRs were grouped using DBSCAN, with TCRdist sequence similarity added in when clustering inside HLA-allele-positive subsets. Repertoires with fewer than 30,000 or more than 120,000 public chains were left out of co-occurrence clustering, as were five repertoires with anomalous nucleotide sharing. TCRdb mirrors the immuneACCESS table, restricted to in-frame sequences. Some clones are absent from its copies; in checked studies, under half trace to an unresolved V gene, and the reason for the others is unknown. Clonal size and the V and J genes are those of that table, whereas D and trimming came from the DNA. The sample table records some 190,000 clones; 85% to 90% of these occur just once. The top ten clonotypes cover over 1% of the sample.

Comment on this clone: Its antigen is still unknown. No base quality information exists; no much larger clone differs at one position.

The cohort consisted of hundreds of healthy bone marrow donors. At the time of sampling, every cohort member was nominally healthy, though immune exposures that went unrecorded were likely present. The donor tested CMV seronegative and was one of the 352 seronegative cohort members. A peripheral blood sample was provided by each donor, and peripheral blood mononuclear cells were used for TCR beta sequencing. Genomic DNA extraction from the blood cell samples was performed with the Qiagen DNeasy Blood Extraction Kit. Reading from cysteine to phenylalanine, the CDR3 counts 16 amino acids. Only the CDR3 portion is preserved as DNA: 48 bases, with reading frame beginning at the first base. The germline V gene specifies SGHRS as CDR1 and YFSETQ as CDR2. Compared with germline, V lacks 0 bases and J lacks 4 bases; bases without a gene match: 5.

This chain is built from TRBV5-1 and TRBJ2-1; 9 central nucleotides agree with TRBD2. Sequences were obtained from PBMCs. This clonotype was obtained from a man aged 25-40 years in good health and CMV-seronegative. The CDR3 is CASSLGGGGAYNEQFF. The nucleotide sequence reads TGCGCCAGCAGCTTGGGGGGCGGGGGGGCTTACAATGAGCAGTTCTTC.